The T cell receptor (beta chain) under discussion was sequenced for a study of blood T cell repertoires in COVID-19. In the original workflow: Cell counts per sample came from amplifying reference gene primers. Repertoires were generated with immunoSEQ multiplex PCR, while TCRdb's copy carries only in-frame clones and drops some. V and J calls and clone size are as listed in that table; D and trimming were resolved from the DNA. The sample includes some 270,000 clones, roughly four fifths seen only once; the top ten take roughly 14%. Looked up from germline, CDR1 is SNHLY and CDR2 is FYNNEI. Between the trimmed V and J ends, which lost 6 bases and 0 bases, there was a span of 14 bases. The CDR3 has 15 amino acids.

V is TRBV2 and J is TRBJ2-5, with D perhaps TRBD1 (6 bases). Sequencing input: peripheral blood. The receptor was isolated from a person aged 65-85 years with COVID-19, enrolled during active disease. CDR3 protein: CASRATGLYQETQYF. The CDR3 coding sequence is TGTGCCAGCAGGGCCACAGGGCTGTACCAAGAGACCCAGTACTTC.